Below are 18 T cell receptor beta chains sequenced from a single sample in a study of regulatory T cells in long-lasting Graves disease. Stated time point: persistent/refractory GD, antithyroid drugs over 5 years with positive TRAb. RNA isolated from PBMCs was used to make the TCR library. Building of the TCR beta libraries involved iRepertoire HTBI primers and Arm-PCR of CDR3 regions. TCRdb ran MiXCR on the multiplex PCR reads and lists one entry per CDR3 protein. The profile shows around 500,000 distinct CDR3 sequences, more than 20% of them singletons. The sequenced sample was peripheral blood mononuclear cells (PBMCs), obtained when the disease was refractory, from a patient treated with antithyroid drugs. The receptors were gathered from a female donor with Graves disease.

In this sample, this clonotype turned up many times. The chain combines TRBV11-2 with TRBJ2-7; D is ambiguous. Germline CDR1 is SGHAT and CDR2 is FQNNGV. Trimming shortened V by 1 base and J by 1 base, and 8 bases separated the two germline ends. The CDR3 covers 14 residues. The CDR3 sequence is CASSLVSGSYEQYF. The CDR3, as DNA: TGTGCCAGCAGCTTAGTGTCCGGTTCCTACGAGCAGTACTTC.

This clonotype has a handful of counts. The rearrangement uses TRBV3-1 and TRBJ1-5; weak D call: TRBD1 (5 bases). Trimming removed 4 bases at V and 0 bases at J, with 10 bases between. Germline V gene sequence: CDR1 LGHDT, CDR2 YNNKEL (reference sequence). The CDR3 totals 15 residues. CDR3 sequence: CASSPGPHSNQPQHF. The CDR3 DNA sequence: TGTGCCAGCAGCCCGGGACCGCATAGCAATCAGCCCCAGCATTTT. Full variable domain (remainder filled in from reference TRBV3-1 and TRBJ1-5): DTAVSQTPKYLVTQMGNDKSIKCEQNLGHDTMYWYKQDSKKFLKIMFSYNNKELIINETVPNRFSPKSPDKAHLNLHINSLELGDSAVYFCASSPGPHSNQPQHFGDGTRLSIL.

About this clonotype: A read error is possible here, since a much larger clone lies one base away. The genes are TRBV5-6 and TRBJ2-7; TRBD2 agrees at 10 bases. CDR1 and CDR2 (germline): SGHDT, YYEEEE. The CDR3 loop spans 16 amino acids. The V and J ends lost 6 bases and 2 bases, in that order; junction bases with no gene match: 11. CDR3 amino acids: CASNSVRTSGTYEQYF. CDR3 in DNA: TGTGCCAGCAACTCGGTACGGACTAGCGGAACCTACGAGCAGTACTTC.

In this sample, this clonotype turned up many times. V usage is TRBV20-1 and J usage is TRBJ1-2; 8 bases align to TRBD1. The CDR3 consists of 14 residues. Trimming at V came to 4 bases and at J to 4 bases, leaving 8 bases not matched to a gene. Germline V gene sequence: CDR1 DFQATT, CDR2 SNEGSKA (reference sequence). Here the CDR3 reads CSATIRDRFYGYTF. CDR3 DNA sequence: TGCAGTGCTACCATCCGGGACAGGTTCTATGGCTACACCTTC.

This clonotype was seen a few times. The chain links TRBV30 to TRBJ1-6; 8 nucleotides align to TRBD1. The V gene's germline CDR1 is GTSNPN and CDR2 SVGIG (reference sequence). Trimming removed 4 bases from V and 10 bases from J; junction bases left unmatched: 6. CDR3 size: 13 residues. CDR3 coding DNA: TGTGCCTGGACAGGGGGCGTAGGATCACCCCTCCACTTT. This sequence encodes CAWTGGVGSPLHF.

In this sample, this clonotype turned up a few times. The conserved phenylalanine or tryptophan normally closing the CDR3 is absent here, so this likely arose from a read error. This chain connects TRBV28 to TRBJ2-7; tentative D call: TRBD2 (6 bases). The CDR3 runs 12 residues. V was cut by 5 bases and J by 6 bases, with 11 bases left in between. Germline V gene lookup returns CDR1 MDHEN and CDR2 SYDVKM. The CDR3: CASSPPGLEQYL. In DNA, the CDR3 is TGTGCCAGCAGTCCCCCGGGACTCGAGCAGTACCTC.

There are many counts of this clonotype. V gene TRBV6-1 combines with J gene TRBJ1-2, with 11 positions matching TRBD1. Looked up from germline, CDR1 is MNHNS and CDR2 is SASEGT. The CDR3 runs 15 residues. V trimming: 9 bases; J trimming: 8 bases; junction bases outside the gene matches: 14. CDR3 bases: TGTGCCAGTTCTAAAGTTGTGGGACAGGGGGACGGCTACACCTTC. It codes for CASSKVVGQGDGYTF.

The gene calls are TRBV4-1 and TRBJ2-7; D tentatively reads TRBD1 or TRBD2 (5 bases each). Between the trimmed V and J ends, which lost 3 bases and 7 bases, there was a span of 16 bases. The CDR3 extends over 14 amino acids. Germline CDR1 MGHRA, CDR2 YSYEKL. The CDR3 nucleotides are TGCGCCAGCAGCCACGCCAGTAGGGGACGGGAGCAGTACTTC. Its protein is CASSHASRGREQYF.

This clonotype has more than one count but fewer than ten. The V and J genes are TRBV19 and TRBJ1-1, with D uncertain. CDR3 size: 14 residues. Germline V gives CDR1 LNHDA, CDR2 SQIVND (reference sequence). Trimming left V 3 bases short and J 2 bases short, with 10 bases between. As DNA, the CDR3 is TGTGCCAGTAGTATTCTGTCGGGAAACACTGAAGCTTTCTTT. Protein product: CASSILSGNTEAFF. Drawing the rest from reference TRBV19 and TRBJ1-1, the complete variable domain is DGGITQSPKYLFRKEGQNVTLSCEQNLNHDAMYWYRQDPGQGLRLIYYSQIVNDFQKGDIAEGYSVSREKKESFPLTVTSAQKNPTAFYLCASSILSGNTEAFFGQGTRLTVV.

This clonotype was recorded at least ten times. This chain uses TRBV11-2 with TRBJ1-2; D remains unclear. The CDR3 consists of 13 residues. Deletions cut 1 base from V and 4 bases from J, with 7 bases between. CDR1 is SGHAT, CDR2 FQNNGV, per germline. CDR3 protein: CASSLGRAYGYTF. The CDR3 coding sequence is TGTGCCAGCAGCTTAGGACGGGCCTATGGCTACACCTTC.

This clonotype was seen a handful of times. The V call is TRBV7-2, the J call TRBJ2-7; no clear D. CDR1 and CDR2 from the germline V gene are SGHTA and FQGNSA. Trimming stripped 3 bases from V and 0 bases from J, with 6 bases between. This CDR3 region has 13 residues. The CDR3, as DNA: TGTGCCAGCAGCTTCGCCCCCTCCTACGAGCAGTACTTC. It is translated as CASSFAPSYEQYF.

This clonotype was observed at least ten times. This sequence joins TRBV12-5 and TRBJ1-1; D unresolved. The CDR3 has 13 residues. V lost 1 base and J 2 bases, leaving 5 bases between the germline ends. Germline CDR1 reads LGHNT; CDR2 reads FRNRAP. The CDR3 is CASGLEGNTEAFF. As DNA, the CDR3 is TGTGCTAGTGGTTTGGAGGGTAACACTGAAGCTTTCTTT.

Many counts were recorded for this clonotype. This chain joins TRBV30 and TRBJ2-7, with D hard to call. V was trimmed by 0 bases and J by 6 bases, leaving 12 bases between them. Germline V gene lookup returns CDR1 GTSNPN and CDR2 SVGIG (reference sequence). The CDR3 is 13 amino acids. CDR3 sequence: CAWSVWGTSEQYF. CDR3 bases: TGTGCCTGGAGTGTTTGGGGAACCTCCGAGCAGTACTTC.

This clonotype was observed a handful of times. V gene TRBV6-1 combines with J gene TRBJ2-7; 12 bases are shared with TRBD2. The CDR3 has 15 amino acids. From germline, CDR1 is MNHNS and CDR2 SASEGT. The V segment lost 8 bases and the J segment 0 bases; nucleotides outside the gene matches: 5. Here the CDR3 reads CASGLAGGSSYEQYF. CDR3 in DNA: TGTGCCAGCGGGCTAGCGGGAGGGAGCTCCTACGAGCAGTACTTC.

This chain uses TRBV28 with TRBJ2-1; 10 nucleotides align to TRBD2. The CDR3 has 15 residues. Germline lookup yields CDR1 MDHEN and CDR2 SYDVKM. J lost 12 bases, V lost 5 bases, and 13 bases had no gene match. The CDR3 spells CASSPVGASGSPQFF. In DNA form, the CDR3 reads TGTGCCAGCAGTCCGGTGGGGGCTAGCGGGAGTCCGCAGTTCTTC.

At least ten counts were recorded for this clonotype. The chain is built from TRBV7-8 and TRBJ1-1; D remains unclear. The CDR3 contains 14 residues. V lost 5 bases and J lost 5, with 15 bases in between. Germline V CDR1 and CDR2: SGHVS, FQNEAQ. The CDR3 coding sequence is TGTGCCAGCAGCCCCGGCCCCTTAGGAACTGAAGCTTTCTTT. It encodes CASSPGPLGTEAFF.

The chain is built from TRBV7-2 and TRBJ2-3, with 8 bases fitting TRBD2. Germline V gene lookup returns CDR1 SGHTA and CDR2 FQGNSA. This CDR3 is 15 amino acids long. Unmatched junction bases numbered 5, after V lost 2 bases and J lost 4 bases. The DNA for the CDR3 is TGTGCCAGCAGCTTAAAAGCGGGAGTGTCAGATACGCAGTATTTT. It codes for CASSLKAGVSDTQYF.

In its sample, this clonotype was seen a few times. The V call is TRBV6-1, the J call TRBJ2-7, with D tentatively TRBD1 (6 bases). This CDR3 is 14 amino acids long. With 6 bases removed from V and 0 bases from J, the gap between germline ends came to 12 bases. The V gene's germline CDR1 is MNHNS and CDR2 SASEGT. The CDR3 DNA sequence: TGTGCCAGCAGCCCAGGGGCGCACTCCTACGAGCAGTACTTC. Translating gives CASSPGAHSYEQYF.